The entry that follows covers one T cell receptor (beta chain) sequence. The antigen is not known. All donors were Caucasian adults living in Nashville, Tennessee. Some 29,000 T cell genomes (around 0.2 ug DNA) went into each sorted-subset replicate. Sequencing was performed with immunoSEQ multiplex PCR; in TCRdb, only in-frame clones are kept and a portion is missing. The sample shows roughly 700,000 clones, less than 95% of them seen only once. The data originate from a study of shared clonotypes between healthy human individuals. V was pared by 1 base and J by 0 bases, with 12 bases of the junction left unmatched. Germline values: CDR1 SGHDT, CDR2 YYEEEE. The CDR3 runs 18 residues. Study-wide results and limits: Lower generation probabilities were found for non-shared clonotypes than for those shared by all four donors.

The chain is built from TRBV5-6 and TRBJ1-1; 7 bases map to TRBD1. Sequenced: memory CD8+ T cells from PBMCs. Subset specified: CD45RO+ cells pooled with CCR7-negative TemRA cells. The receptor's source is a man between 18 and 35 years old in good health. Some clones in this sample may be carry-over from other donors' samples. The CDR3 is CASSLSGTDFFMNTEAFF. Written as DNA, the CDR3 is TGTGCCAGCAGCTTGTCTGGGACAGACTTCTTCATGAACACTGAAGCTTTCTTT.